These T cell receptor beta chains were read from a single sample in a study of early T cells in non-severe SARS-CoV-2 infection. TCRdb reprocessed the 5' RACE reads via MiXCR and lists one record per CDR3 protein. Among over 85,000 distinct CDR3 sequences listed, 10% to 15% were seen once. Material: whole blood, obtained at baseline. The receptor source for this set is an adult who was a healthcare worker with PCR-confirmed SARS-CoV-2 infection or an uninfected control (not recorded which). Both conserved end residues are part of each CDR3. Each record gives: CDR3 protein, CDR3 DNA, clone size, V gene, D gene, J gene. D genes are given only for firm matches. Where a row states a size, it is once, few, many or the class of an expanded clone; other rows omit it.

CATSRTGDSNQPQHF,TGTGCCACCAGCCGGACCGGGGATAGCAATCAGCCCCAGCATTTT,.,TRBV15,.,TRBJ1-5
CASSKSLDRGNYGYTF,TGTGCCAGCAGTAAATCGCTTGACAGGGGGAACTATGGCTACACCTTC,.,TRBV12-3/TRBV12-4,TRBD1,TRBJ1-2
CASSLAGRGNSPLHF,TGCGCCAGCAGCTTGGCCGGCAGGGGAAATTCACCCCTCCACTTT,many,TRBV5-1,.,TRBJ1-6
CASSLGGFSPLHF,TGTGCCAGCAGCTTAGGCGGTTTTTCACCCCTCCACTTT,.,TRBV7-3,.,TRBJ1-6
CSVSDRDYEQYF,TGCAGCGTGTCCGACAGGGACTACGAGCAGTACTTC,.,TRBV29-1,TRBD1,TRBJ2-7
CASSRPGAVGETQYF,TGTGCCAGCAGTCGGCCGGGAGCGGTAGGAGAGACCCAGTACTTC,.,TRBV28,.,TRBJ2-5
CASREDTMNTEAFF,TGTGCCAGCAGGGAAGATACAATGAACACTGAAGCTTTCTTT,many,TRBV7-3,.,TRBJ1-1
CASSWGVTGELFF,TGTGCCAGCAGCTGGGGGGTCACCGGGGAGCTGTTTTTT,few,TRBV7-8,.,TRBJ2-2
CASSRVTSGIGSYEQYF,TGTGCCAGCAGCCGGGTCACTAGCGGGATAGGGAGCTACGAGCAGTACTTC,.,TRBV3-1,TRBD2,TRBJ2-7
CASSLERYTEAFF,TGTGCCAGCAGCTTAGAAAGGTATACTGAAGCTTTCTTT,few,TRBV11-2,.,TRBJ1-1
CASSSLRRGKTQYF,TGTGCCAGCAGTTCGCTCCGACGGGGGAAGACCCAGTACTTC,.,TRBV28,.,TRBJ2-5
CASSWRGPQPQTDTQYF,TGTGCCAGCTCCTGGCGGGGCCCCCAGCCCCAGACAGATACGCAGTATTTT,many,TRBV18,.,TRBJ2-3
CASSSLVGIETQYF,TGTGCCAGCAGCTCCTTAGTGGGAATCGAGACCCAGTACTTC,many,TRBV7-6,.,TRBJ2-5
CASSLNSANSPLHF,TGCGCCAGCAGCTTGAACAGTGCTAATTCACCCCTCCACTTT,.,TRBV5-1,.,TRBJ1-6
CSARYSLYGYTF,TGCAGTGCTAGATATAGCCTATATGGCTACACCTTC,.,TRBV20-1,.,TRBJ1-2
CASSPRTAYGYTF,TGTGCCAGCAGTCCTCGGACAGCCTATGGCTACACCTTC,few,TRBV12-3/TRBV12-4,.,TRBJ1-2
CASRFGTSNEKLFF,TGCGCCAGCAGATTTGGGACAAGTAATGAAAAACTGTTTTTT,.,TRBV5-1,.,TRBJ1-4
CASSSSRGGEDTQYF,TGCGCCAGCAGCTCTTCCAGGGGAGGGGAAGATACGCAGTATTTT,.,TRBV5-1,.,TRBJ2-3
CASSEALLAGAYEQYF,TGTGCCAGCAGTGAAGCGCTACTAGCGGGAGCCTACGAGCAGTACTTC,many,TRBV6-1,TRBD2,TRBJ2-7
CASSLVVTSGSEQYF,TGTGCCAGCAGCTTAGTCGTTACTAGCGGGAGCGAGCAGTACTTC,few,TRBV11-2,TRBD2,TRBJ2-7
CASSSAYNYGYTF,TGTGCCAGCAGTTCCGCCTACAACTATGGCTACACCTTC,few,TRBV6-5,.,TRBJ1-2
CASSSLSGGASYEQYF,TGTGCCAGCAGTTCGCTGTCAGGGGGCGCGTCCTACGAGCAGTACTTC,.,TRBV3-1,TRBD1,TRBJ2-7
CASTGRRSTGELFF,TGTGCCAGTACCGGGAGAAGGTCTACCGGGGAGCTGTTTTTT,many,TRBV19,.,TRBJ2-2
CASSQGDRRSYNEQFF,TGTGCCAGCAGCCAAGGCGACAGGAGATCCTACAATGAGCAGTTCTTC,.,TRBV7-3,.,TRBJ2-1
CASSSEGRNIQYF,TGTGCCAGCAGCTCAGAAGGCAGAAACATTCAGTACTTC,few,TRBV11-2,.,TRBJ2-4
CASSDRANIQYF,TGTGCCAGCAGTGACAGGGCGAACATTCAGTACTTC,few,TRBV2,.,TRBJ2-4
CASSLLPRPDTQYF,TGTGCCAGCAGCCTCTTGCCCCGTCCAGATACGCAGTATTTT,few,TRBV7-3,.,TRBJ2-3
CASSLQPGLYEQYF,TGTGCCAGCAGTTTGCAGCCCGGGCTCTACGAGCAGTACTTC,.,TRBV28,.,TRBJ2-7
CASSLGLQGAFGGETQYF,TGTGCCAGCAGCTTAGGGTTACAGGGGGCGTTTGGTGGAGAGACCCAGTACTTC,.,TRBV7-9,TRBD1,TRBJ2-5
CASTEGSGDGYTF,TGTGCCAGCACGGAGGGGTCAGGGGATGGCTACACCTTC,.,TRBV12-3/TRBV12-4,.,TRBJ1-2
CASSLAPLTLADTQYF,TGTGCCAGCAGCTTGGCCCCCCTGACCTTAGCAGATACGCAGTATTTT,few,TRBV5-5,.,TRBJ2-3
CASSSQGFGYTF,TGTGCCAGCAGTTCACAGGGGTTTGGCTACACCTTC,many,TRBV27,TRBD1,TRBJ1-2
CASSTGYEQYF,TGTGCCAGCTCCACCGGTTACGAGCAGTACTTC,few,TRBV18,.,TRBJ2-7
CASSSNLNTEAFF,TGCGCCAGCAGTTCTAATTTGAACACTGAAGCTTTCTTT,.,TRBV5-1,.,TRBJ1-1
CASRRGQANQPQHF,TGTGCCAGCAGGAGGGGACAGGCGAATCAGCCCCAGCATTTT,many,TRBV27,TRBD1,TRBJ1-5
CASTEGSSSYQETQYF,TGTGCCAGCACCGAGGGGAGCTCCTCGTACCAAGAGACCCAGTACTTC,few,TRBV11-2,.,TRBJ2-5
CSVKAGTGDNEQFF,TGCAGCGTCAAAGCCGGGACAGGGGACAATGAGCAGTTCTTC,medium-sized,TRBV29-1,TRBD1,TRBJ2-1
CASSDSYNQPQHF,TGTGCCAGCAGCGACAGCTACAATCAGCCCCAGCATTTT,.,TRBV12-3/TRBV12-4,.,TRBJ1-5
CASSYKRLAGAPVGGEQYF,TGTGCCAGCAGCTATAAAAGACTAGCGGGAGCCCCGGTAGGCGGCGAGCAGTACTTC,many,TRBV12-3/TRBV12-4,TRBD2,TRBJ2-7
CASSGTSGQSSYNEQFF,TGTGCCAGCAGCGGGACTAGCGGACAGAGCTCCTACAATGAGCAGTTCTTC,.,TRBV9,TRBD2,TRBJ2-1
CAVTRDRPNTGELFF,TGCGCCGTAACCCGGGACAGACCCAACACCGGGGAGCTGTTTTTT,few,TRBV5-1,TRBD1,TRBJ2-2
CASGRGSNYGYTF,TGTGCCAGCGGGAGGGGTTCTAACTATGGCTACACCTTC,.,TRBV4-2,.,TRBJ1-2
CASREREPSYEQYF,TGTGCCAGCAGAGAGCGGGAACCCTCCTACGAGCAGTACTTC,few,TRBV2,TRBD2,TRBJ2-7
CASSLRPPPGELFF,TGTGCCAGCAGTCTCCGGCCCCCTCCCGGGGAGCTGTTTTTT,.,TRBV6-1,.,TRBJ2-2
CASSRRGTRRYNEQFF,TGCGCCAGCAGCCGTAGGGGAACCCGTCGTTACAATGAGCAGTTCTTC,many,TRBV5-1,.,TRBJ2-1
CASSVGRDRVFTEAFF,TGTGCCAGCAGCGTAGGGAGGGACAGGGTATTCACTGAAGCTTTCTTT,.,TRBV9,TRBD1,TRBJ1-1
CASSQAVYSGANVLTF,TGCGCCAGCAGCCAAGCTGTCTACTCTGGGGCCAACGTCCTGACTTTC,.,TRBV4-1,.,TRBJ2-6
CASSRPGLAVQDTQYF,TGCGCCAGCAGCCGCCCGGGACTAGCGGTACAGGATACGCAGTATTTT,few,TRBV5-1,TRBD2,TRBJ2-3
CASSGTLSNEQFF,TGTGCCAGCAGCGGGACCCTCAGCAATGAGCAGTTCTTC,few,TRBV5-4,.,TRBJ2-1
CASTGWTRDLSTDTQYF,TGTGCCAGCACTGGATGGACCCGGGACCTCAGCACAGATACGCAGTATTTT,once,TRBV12-3/TRBV12-4,.,TRBJ2-3
CASSLESGDEQYF,TGTGCTAGCAGCTTAGAATCAGGGGACGAGCAGTACTTC,.,TRBV7-7,.,TRBJ2-7
CASSLAPSRNYEQYF,TGCGCCAGCAGCTTGGCCCCCAGCAGGAACTACGAGCAGTACTTC,.,TRBV5-1,.,TRBJ2-7